Each of the 28 T cell receptor beta chains below was sequenced from the same sample in a study of monozygotic twins with inflammatory bowel disease. TCRdb reprocessed the 5' RACE reads; each CDR3 protein has one entry and no DNA is given. The listing contains over 100,000 distinct CDR3 sequences. The sample consisted of blood. These receptors all stem from a human donor with ulcerative colitis or Crohn's disease, or a healthy co-twin of an affected twin (not recorded which).

The chain links TRBV5-6 to TRBJ1-2. The CDR3 runs 13 residues. Germline CDR1 reads SGHDT; CDR2 reads YYEEEE. CDR3 region: CASSLRENYGYTF.

The chain joins TRBV7-7 to TRBJ1-1. CDR3 size: 13 residues. Germline assignment: CDR1 SSHAT and CDR2 FNYEAQ (reference sequence). CDR3 protein: CASSLSKDAEAFF.

CDR3 in amino acids: CSVVRRGSSYEQYF. This sequence joins TRBV29-1 and TRBJ2-7; lacking DNA, the TRBD2 call made by TCRdb goes unchecked. CDR3 size: 14 residues. Germline V gene data show CDR1 as SQVTM and CDR2 as ANQGSEA.

The genes are TRBV6-2 or TRBV6-3 and TRBJ2-7; checking the TCRdb D call of TRBD2 is not possible without DNA. This CDR3 contains 16 residues. Germline V gives CDR1 MNHEY, CDR2 SVGEGT. CDR3 residues: CASSYPSGRGAYEQYF.

J is TRBJ1-6 and V is TRBV9; no DNA is available, so the TRBD1 call from TCRdb remains unchecked. This CDR3 comprises 17 residues. Germline V CDR1 and CDR2: SGDLS, YYNGEE. CDR3 region: CASSTPRPGSYNSPLHF.

The CDR3: CSAREELPRVTSYHEQYF. This chain links TRBV20-1 with TRBJ2-7; with no DNA, the TCRdb D assignment of TRBD2 cannot be verified. CDR3 length: 18 residues. Germline loops: CDR1 DFQATT, CDR2 SNEGSKA (reference sequence).

V and J are TRBV7-8 and TRBJ2-4; TCRdb's D gene call, TRBD1, goes unchecked for lack of DNA. This CDR3 has 15 amino acids. Germline CDR1 and CDR2: SGHVS and FQNEAQ. CDR3 residues: CASSFAGGPGNIQYF.

This chain's CDR3 is CASSTPPGWVNTEAFF. The chain uses TRBV28 and TRBJ1-1; with no DNA, the TCRdb D assignment of TRBD1 cannot be verified. From germline, CDR1 is MDHEN and CDR2 SYDVKM. The CDR3 runs 16 residues.

The rearrangement links TRBV12-3 or TRBV12-4 to TRBJ1-1; TCRdb names TRBD1, which stays unverified in the absence of DNA. This CDR3 spans 15 amino acids. CDR3 protein: CASSLRSGMNTEAFF.

V and J are TRBV5-5 and TRBJ2-4. Germline V gene data show CDR1 as SGHKS and CDR2 as YYEKEE (reference sequence). The CDR3 sequence is 16 residues long. Here the CDR3 reads CASSLINMGLQDIQYF. The variable domain in full, with the rest retrieved from reference TRBV5-5 and TRBJ2-4, is DAGVTQSPTHLIKTRGQQVTLRCSPISGHKSVSWYQQVLGQGPQFIFQYYEKEERGRGNFPDRFSARQFPNYSSELNVNALLLGDSALYLCASSLINMGLQDIQYFGAGTRLSVL.

The CDR3 sequence is CASSSRAVSPWDTEAFF. The gene calls are TRBV5-1 and TRBJ1-1; no DNA is available, so the TRBD1 call from TCRdb remains unchecked. CDR3 length: 17 amino acids. Germline CDR1 is SGHRS and CDR2 is YFSETQ.

The chain has TRBV20-1 and TRBJ2-3; TCRdb outputs TRBD2, but without DNA this stays unchecked. Per germline, CDR1 DFQATT and CDR2 SNEGSKA (reference sequence). This CDR3 region has 13 residues. CDR3 sequence: CSANRPGLGTSAF.

The chain joins TRBV5-1 to TRBJ2-3; the D gene TCRdb calls, TRBD2, cannot be checked with no DNA. Germline V gives CDR1 SGHRS, CDR2 YFSETQ. The CDR3 is 14 residues long. CDR3 sequence reads: CASSLVAGGDTQYF. Full variable domain (remainder filled in from reference TRBV5-1 and TRBJ2-3): KAGVTQTPRYLIKTRGQQVTLSCSPISGHRSVSWYQQTPGQGLQFLFEYFSETQRNKGNFPGRFSGRQFSNSRSEMNVSTLELGDSALYLCASSLVAGGDTQYFGPGTRLTVL.

The gene calls are TRBV5-1 and TRBJ2-7; with no DNA, the TCRdb D assignment of TRBD1 cannot be verified. This CDR3 has 14 amino acids. CDR1 and CDR2 from the germline V gene are SGHRS and YFSETQ. The CDR3 here is CASSLEAGQSEQYF.

CDR3 amino acids: CASSLAGGAVIHSPLHF. This sequence joins TRBV7-8 and TRBJ1-6; TCRdb's D call, TRBD1, is unchecked because there is no DNA. This CDR3 is 17 amino acids long. Germline CDR1 reads SGHVS; CDR2 reads FQNEAQ.

This chain links TRBV27 with TRBJ2-7; there is no DNA to check the TCRdb D call of TRBD2. CDR1 is MNHEY, CDR2 SMNVEV, per germline (reference sequence). The CDR3 consists of 13 residues. This CDR3 reads CASSTTAEDEQYF.

The rearrangement links TRBV25-1 to TRBJ2-3; TCRdb's D call of TRBD2 is untestable without DNA. This CDR3 has 20 amino acids. Germline CDR1 MGHDK, CDR2 SYGVNS. The CDR3 is CASSELGTGTSGASTDTQYF. Looking up the rest from reference TRBV25-1 and TRBJ2-3 gives the full variable domain: EADIYQTPRYLVIGTGKKITLECSQTMGHDKMYWYQQDPGMELHLIHYSYGVNSTEKGDLSSESTVSRIRTEHFPLTLESARPSHTSQYLCASSELGTGTSGASTDTQYFGPGTRLTVL.

V and J are TRBV5-1 and TRBJ1-6; checking the TCRdb D call of TRBD1 is not possible without DNA. CDR1 SGHRS and CDR2 YFSETQ come from the germline V gene. The CDR3 length is 15 residues. CDR3: CASSLGQGFGSPLHF. Variable domain in full (rest from reference TRBV5-1 and TRBJ1-6): KAGVTQTPRYLIKTRGQQVTLSCSPISGHRSVSWYQQTPGQGLQFLFEYFSETQRNKGNFPGRFSGRQFSNSRSEMNVSTLELGDSALYLCASSLGQGFGSPLHFGNGTRLTVT.

The V gene is TRBV12-3 or TRBV12-4, the J gene TRBJ1-1; TCRdb outputs TRBD1, but without DNA this stays unchecked. The CDR3 consists of 14 residues. The CDR3 protein is CASRAWDGNTEAFF.

The chain recombines TRBV3-1 with TRBJ2-1; without DNA, the TCRdb call of TRBD2 cannot be checked. This CDR3 spans 15 amino acids. Germline V gene lookup returns CDR1 LGHDT and CDR2 YNNKEL (reference sequence). The CDR3 reads CASSPGLATYNEQFF.

The genes are TRBV7-9 and TRBJ2-3; TCRdb selects TRBD2, and the lack of DNA leaves this call unchecked. Per the germline V gene, CDR1 is SEHNR and CDR2 is FQNEAQ (reference sequence). The CDR3 runs to 14 residues. This CDR3 reads CASSLGGLTDTQYF.

The CDR3 sequence: CSAREFNYGYTF. This rearrangement joins TRBV29-1 to TRBJ1-2. Germline V gene data show CDR1 as SQVTM and CDR2 as ANQGSEA. The CDR3 is made up of 12 amino acids.

The chain combines TRBV20-1 with TRBJ1-4; TCRdb proposes TRBD1, but this gene call is untestable without DNA. The CDR3 has 12 amino acids. Germline V gene data show CDR1 as DFQATT and CDR2 as SNEGSKA (reference sequence). The CDR3 protein is CSSMGDNEKLFF.

The rearrangement joins TRBV28 to TRBJ2-7; checking the TCRdb D call of TRBD1 is not possible without DNA. Germline values: CDR1 MDHEN, CDR2 SYDVKM. CDR3 length: 15 amino acids. CDR3 in amino acids: CASRGGDRFSYEQYF.

This chain links TRBV12-3 or TRBV12-4 with TRBJ1-5; TCRdb designates TRBD1, a call that cannot be tested without DNA. The CDR3 is 16 residues long. CDR3 loop: CASSISRDSWDQPQHF.

The V gene is TRBV7-2, the J gene TRBJ1-1. Germline assignment: CDR1 SGHTA and CDR2 FQGNSA. CDR3 length: 15 residues. The CDR3 spells CASSSGGLSDTEAFF.

This chain joins TRBV5-1 and TRBJ2-7; as DNA is missing, the TRBD1 call by TCRdb cannot be tested. The CDR3 is made up of 14 amino acids. Looked up from germline, CDR1 is SGHRS and CDR2 is YFSETQ. This chain's CDR3 is CASSIGTGTNEQYF.

The chain joins TRBV4-1 to TRBJ1-1. CDR1 is MGHRA, CDR2 YSYEKL, per germline. This CDR3 contains 13 residues. The CDR3 sequence: CASSPPENTEAFF.